Listed below are T cell receptor beta chains from one sample, sequenced in a study of neurological immune-mediated disorders. TCRdb processed the 5' RACE reads anew with MiXCR; each CDR3 protein has one entry. The table shows 70,000 to 95,000 distinct CDR3 sequences, with 13% occurring only once. The sequenced sample was PBMCs. Receptors were obtained from a female donor with HTLV-1-associated myelopathy (HAM/TSP). Each CDR3 is given with its conserved first and last residue. The order of the fields is D gene, J gene, V gene, clone size, CDR3 protein, CDR3 DNA. The D gene is left open where the match is weak. Clone sizes are given selectively: once, few, many, or a class where the clone is expanded.

>TRBD1|TRBJ2-1|TRBV3-1|many
CASSHPQGSGNEQFF
TGTGCCAGCAGCCACCCACAGGGGTCGGGCAATGAGCAGTTCTTC
>-|TRBJ2-5|TRBV21-1|many
CASRGKGAETQYF
TGTGCCAGCAGGGGAAAGGGGGCGGAGACCCAGTACTTC
>TRBD2|TRBJ2-4|TRBV3-1|-
CASSQALRLAGPKNIQYF
TGTGCCAGCAGCCAAGCCCTAAGACTAGCGGGACCCAAAAACATTCAGTACTTC
>-|TRBJ1-1|TRBV9|many
CASSALQGSAFF
TGTGCCAGCAGCGCCTTACAGGGTTCGGCTTTCTTT
>TRBD2|TRBJ2-1|TRBV20-1|many
CSARAGGSPYNEQFF
TGCAGTGCTAGAGCGGGGGGATCCCCTTACAATGAGCAGTTCTTC
>-|TRBJ2-7|TRBV20-1|-
CSAYVGIVYEQYF
TGCAGTGCTTACGTGGGAATCGTCTACGAGCAGTACTTC
>TRBD1|TRBJ1-2|TRBV5-1|-
CASSVKTGGDYGYTF
TGCGCCAGCAGCGTGAAGACAGGGGGCGACTATGGCTACACCTTC
>TRBD1|TRBJ1-4|TRBV7-9|many
CASSSWTGIATNEKLFF
TGTGCCAGCAGTTCGTGGACAGGGATTGCAACTAATGAAAAACTGTTTTTT
>-|TRBJ1-5|TRBV5-1|many
CASSLTGSSNQPQHF
TGCGCCAGCAGCTTAACAGGGAGTAGCAATCAGCCCCAGCATTTT
>-|TRBJ2-5|TRBV12-5|many
CASGFTPTYNPQETQYF
TGTGCTAGTGGTTTTACCCCGACTTACAATCCCCAAGAGACCCAGTACTTC
>-|TRBJ2-5|TRBV7-3|-
CANSPGVRGPEETQYF
TGTGCCAACAGTCCTGGGGTGCGGGGGCCAGAGGAGACCCAGTACTTC
>-|TRBJ1-6|TRBV6-5|many
CASSYRRGNSPLHF
TGTGCCAGCAGTTACCGCAGGGGCAATTCACCCCTCCACTTT
>-|TRBJ2-3|TRBV5-1|-
CASSFEEEVITDTQYF
TGCGCCAGCAGCTTCGAGGAGGAGGTAATAACAGATACGCAGTATTTT
>-|TRBJ2-6|TRBV15|many
CATSGGGQLSSGANVLTF
TGTGCTACCAGCGGAGGCGGACAGCTAAGCTCTGGGGCCAACGTCCTGACTTTC
>TRBD1|TRBJ2-1|TRBV11-1|many
CASSLERGHNEQFF
TGTGCCAGCAGCTTAGAAAGGGGGCACAATGAGCAGTTCTTC
>-|TRBJ1-1|TRBV29-1|-
CSVEETGQPFEAFF
TGCAGCGTTGAAGAAACGGGGCAGCCTTTTGAAGCTTTCTTT
>-|TRBJ2-1|TRBV29-1|many
CSALESYNEQFF
TGCAGCGCGTTAGAATCCTACAATGAGCAGTTCTTC
>-|TRBJ1-2|TRBV20-1|many
CSARSGEGFIGYTF
TGCAGTGCTAGGTCAGGCGAGGGATTTATTGGCTACACCTTC
>TRBD2|TRBJ2-3|TRBV5-1|many
CASSFLTSGGRTDTQYF
TGCGCCAGCAGCTTCCTGACTAGCGGGGGTCGGACAGATACGCAGTATTTT
>-|TRBJ2-1|TRBV12-3/TRBV12-4|-
CASSALPGQRAGGNNEQFF
TGTGCCAGCAGTGCCCTCCCGGGACAGCGGGCCGGGGGGAACAATGAGCAGTTCTTC
>-|TRBJ1-3|TRBV10-3|-
CAITESTPGAGNTIYF
TGTGCCATCACTGAGTCGACTCCCGGGGCTGGAAACACCATATATTTT
>TRBD1|TRBJ2-7|TRBV5-1|many
CASSPRQGAWEQYF
TGCGCCAGCAGCCCCAGACAGGGGGCTTGGGAGCAGTACTTC
>TRBD1|TRBJ1-1|TRBV6-5|many
CASSSTNRGGTEAFF
TGTGCCAGCAGCTCCACTAACAGGGGGGGCACTGAAGCTTTCTTT
>TRBD2|TRBJ2-7|TRBV7-9|many
CASRASGGAYEQYF
TGTGCCAGCAGAGCTAGCGGGGGGGCCTACGAGCAGTACTTC
>-|TRBJ1-4|TRBV6-1|many
CASSETGDEKLFF
TGTGCCAGCAGTGAAACCGGCGATGAAAAACTGTTTTTT
>TRBD1|TRBJ2-7|TRBV6-1|few
CASRGTGREQYF
TGTGCCAGCAGGGGGACAGGGCGCGAGCAGTACTTC
>-|TRBJ2-7|TRBV6-5|many
CASSRVNIHRTYEQYF
TGTGCCAGCAGCCGCGTTAACATACATCGAACCTACGAGCAGTACTTC
>-|TRBJ2-3|TRBV2|many
CASSEVKVSLPF
TGTGCCAGCAGTGAGGTGAAGGTCAGCCTCCCTTTT
>-|TRBJ2-4|TRBV5-1|many
CASSLDRGRDIQYF
TGCGCCAGCAGCTTGGACAGGGGGAGGGACATTCAGTACTTC
>TRBD2|TRBJ2-1|TRBV20-1|many
CSASRLAGAGGEQFF
TGCAGTGCTAGCCGGCTAGCGGGAGCCGGGGGTGAGCAGTTCTTC